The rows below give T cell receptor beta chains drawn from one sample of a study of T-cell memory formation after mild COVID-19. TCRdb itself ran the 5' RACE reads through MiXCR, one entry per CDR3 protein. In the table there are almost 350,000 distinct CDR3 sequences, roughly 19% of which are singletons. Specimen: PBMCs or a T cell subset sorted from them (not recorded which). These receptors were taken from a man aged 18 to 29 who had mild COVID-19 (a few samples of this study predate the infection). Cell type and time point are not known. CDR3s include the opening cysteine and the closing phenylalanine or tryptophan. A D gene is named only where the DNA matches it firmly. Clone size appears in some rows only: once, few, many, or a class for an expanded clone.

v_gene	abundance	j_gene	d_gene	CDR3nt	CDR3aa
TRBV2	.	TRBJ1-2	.	TGTGCCAGCTGGCCGGGGGGGGGCCGAGGCTACACCTTC	CASWPGGGRGYTF
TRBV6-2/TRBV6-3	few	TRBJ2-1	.	TGTGCCAGCAGTTACTCGACCCAGGGGTCCTACAATGAGCAGTTCTTC	CASSYSTQGSYNEQFF
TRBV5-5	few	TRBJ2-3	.	TGTGCCAGCAGCGAGCGGAGTAGCACAGATACGCAGTATTTT	CASSERSSTDTQYF
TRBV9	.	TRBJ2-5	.	TGTGCCAGCAGCGAAAGTCCGGGTCCTACGGGGGAGACCCAGTACTTC	CASSESPGPTGETQYF
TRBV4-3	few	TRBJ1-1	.	TGCGCCAGCAGCCGGGTACGGAACACTGAAGCTTTCTTT	CASSRVRNTEAFF
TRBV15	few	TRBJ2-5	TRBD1	TGTGCCACCAGCACGGGACAGGGGAAAGAGACCCAGTACTTC	CATSTGQGKETQYF
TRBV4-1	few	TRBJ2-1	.	TGCGCCAGCAGCCAAATGGGCGGGACTTACAATGAGCAGTTCTTC	CASSQMGGTYNEQFF
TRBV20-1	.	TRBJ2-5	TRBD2	TGCAGTGCTAGAGATCAGGTAGCGGGGCACAGGGAGACCCAGTACTTC	CSARDQVAGHRETQYF
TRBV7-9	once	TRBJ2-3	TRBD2	TGTGCCAGCAGCTTATACGGGACTATGGGAACAGATACGCAGTATTTT	CASSLYGTMGTDTQYF
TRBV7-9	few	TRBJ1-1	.	TGTGCCAGCAGCTCGACAGGTGGGAACACTGAAGCTTTCTTT	CASSSTGGNTEAFF
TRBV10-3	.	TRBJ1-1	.	TGTGCCATCAGTGAGTCGACGGGGGTTGAAGCTTTCTTT	CAISESTGVEAFF
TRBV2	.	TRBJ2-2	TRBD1	TGTGCCAGCAGGAGACAGGGGGAGCGAGGCACCGGGGAGCTGTTTTTT	CASRRQGERGTGELFF
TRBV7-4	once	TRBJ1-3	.	TGTGCCAGCATCTATGGGACTCTACACGGAAACACCATATATTTT	CASIYGTLHGNTIYF
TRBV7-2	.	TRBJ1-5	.	TGTGCCAGCAGCCGCCCAAACGGGGGCCCGTGGGCCCAGCATTTT	CASSRPNGGPWAQHF
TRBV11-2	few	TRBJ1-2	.	TGTGCCAGCAGCGCAGGAGTGAATCGGGGCTACACCTTC	CASSAGVNRGYTF
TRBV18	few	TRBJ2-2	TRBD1	TGTGCCAGCTCGGGAGGACAGGGGGCGAACACCGGGGAGCTGTTTTTT	CASSGGQGANTGELFF
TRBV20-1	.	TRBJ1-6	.	TGCAGTGCGGAGGGCGAACGATCATTGGCCCTCCACTTT	CSAEGERSLALHF
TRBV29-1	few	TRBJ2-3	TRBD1	TGCAGCGCCCTTGGGCAGGGGGGCACAGATACGCAGTATTTT	CSALGQGGTDTQYF
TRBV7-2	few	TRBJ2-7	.	TGTGCCAGCAGCTCCGGGGTGTCGTACGAGCAGTACTTC	CASSSGVSYEQYF
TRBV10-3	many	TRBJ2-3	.	TGTGCCATCAGCCCTCCCAACACAGATACGCAGTATTTT	CAISPPNTDTQYF
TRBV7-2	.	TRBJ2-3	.	TGTGCCAGCAGCTTAGATTTGGCCAGCACAGATACGCAGTATTTT	CASSLDLASTDTQYF
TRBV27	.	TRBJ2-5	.	TGTGCCAGCAGTTTACTTTCTGGGAGGTCCCAGTACTTC	CASSLLSGRSQYF
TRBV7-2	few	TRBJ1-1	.	TGTGCCAGCAGCCCGGACGGGGATGAAGCTTTCTTT	CASSPDGDEAFF
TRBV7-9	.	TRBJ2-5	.	TGTGCCAGCAGCTTTAGGGGCGTAGAGACCCAGTACTTC	CASSFRGVETQYF
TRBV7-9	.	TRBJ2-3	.	TGTGCCAGCAGCTTAGCGCCTATCCTAGGGGATACGCAGTATTTT	CASSLAPILGDTQYF
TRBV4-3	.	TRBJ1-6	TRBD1	TGCGCCAGCAGCCAAGAAGTGACAGGGGGATCACCCCTCCACTTT	CASSQEVTGGSPLHF
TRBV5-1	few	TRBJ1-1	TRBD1	TGCGCCAGCAGCTTTGGGCAGGGGGCGATTAACACTGAAGCTTTCTTT	CASSFGQGAINTEAFF
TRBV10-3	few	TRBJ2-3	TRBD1	TGTGCCATCAGTGAACGACAGGGTAATGCAGATACGCAGTATTTT	CAISERQGNADTQYF
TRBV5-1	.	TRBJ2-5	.	TGCGCCAGCAGCCCAACCCCAACGAGTGGGTACGGAGAGACCCAGTACTTC	CASSPTPTSGYGETQYF
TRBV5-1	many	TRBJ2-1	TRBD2	TGCGCCACCGCAATTGAACTGTATAGCGGGAATGAGCAGTTCTTC	CATAIELYSGNEQFF
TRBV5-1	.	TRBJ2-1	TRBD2	TGCGCCAGCAGTCTGGGGACTAGCGGGGGGGCCCGCCGCAATGAGCAGTTCTTC	CASSLGTSGGARRNEQFF
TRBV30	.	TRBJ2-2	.	TGTGCCTGGAGTGTACAGTTGGCCGGGGAGCTGTTTTTT	CAWSVQLAGELFF
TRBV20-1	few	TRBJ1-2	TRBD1	TGCAGTGGTCGTGAGGGGGCGCGAGGCTACACCTTC	CSGREGARGYTF
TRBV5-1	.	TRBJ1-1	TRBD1	TGCGCCAGCAGCTCATCCGGGACAGCCTTATTCGGGACTGAAGCTTTCTTT	CASSSSGTALFGTEAFF
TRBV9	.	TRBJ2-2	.	TGTGCCAGCAGCGCCGTGACAAACACCGGGGAGCTGTTTTTT	CASSAVTNTGELFF
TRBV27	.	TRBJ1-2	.	TGTGCCAGCAGTTCCGTTTACAGACCTCTTAACTATGGCTACACCTTC	CASSSVYRPLNYGYTF
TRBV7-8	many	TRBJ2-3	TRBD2	TGTGCCAGCAGCTTAGCGCTAGGGACTAGCGGGGGCCCATTAGCAGATACGCAGTATTTT	CASSLALGTSGGPLADTQYF
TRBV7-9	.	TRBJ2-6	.	TGTGCCAGCAGCTTTACTTCGGCTGGGGCCAACGTCCTGACTTTC	CASSFTSAGANVLTF
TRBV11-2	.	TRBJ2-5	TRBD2	TGTGCCAGCAGCTTCGGCGGGACTAGCGGAGGTCAAGAGACCCAGTACTTC	CASSFGGTSGGQETQYF
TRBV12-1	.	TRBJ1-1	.	TGTGCCAGCAGCCTAACAGGGGGTTACACTGAAGCTTTCTTT	CASSLTGGYTEAFF
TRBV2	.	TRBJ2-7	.	TGTGCCAGCAGGGGCAACGGGGAGCAGTACTTC	CASRGNGEQYF
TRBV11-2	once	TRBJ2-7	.	TGTGCCAGCAGCTTCGGATCGGGGGAGCAGTACTTC	CASSFGSGEQYF
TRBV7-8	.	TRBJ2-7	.	TGTGCCAGCAGCTCCTCCGGCTGGCGCGACGAGCAGTACTTC	CASSSSGWRDEQYF
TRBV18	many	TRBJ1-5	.	TGTGCCAGCTCAAAGGCCAGTAACCAGCCCCAGCATTTT	CASSKASNQPQHF
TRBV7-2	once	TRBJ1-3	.	TGTGCCAGCAGTGTACTGGGAAACACCATATATTTT	CASSVLGNTIYF
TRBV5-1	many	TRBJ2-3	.	TGCGCCAGCAGCGACGTTAGGGGCACAGATACGCAGTATTTT	CASSDVRGTDTQYF
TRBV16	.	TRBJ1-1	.	TGTGCCAGCAGCCCCATCATCACTGAAGCTTTCTTT	CASSPIITEAFF